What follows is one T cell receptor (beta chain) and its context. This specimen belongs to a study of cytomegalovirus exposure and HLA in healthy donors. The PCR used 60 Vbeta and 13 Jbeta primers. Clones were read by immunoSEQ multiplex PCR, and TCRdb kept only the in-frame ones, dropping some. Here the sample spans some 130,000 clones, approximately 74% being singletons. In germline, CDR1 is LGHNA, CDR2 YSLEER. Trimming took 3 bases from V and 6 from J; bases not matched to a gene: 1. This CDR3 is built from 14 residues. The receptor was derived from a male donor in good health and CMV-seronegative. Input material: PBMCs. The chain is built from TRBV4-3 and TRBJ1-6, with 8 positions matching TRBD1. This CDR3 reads CASSQDRVNSPLHF. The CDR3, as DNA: TGCGCCAGCAGCCAGGACAGGGTTAATTCACCCCTCCACTTT.